This entry features one T cell receptor (beta chain) sequence. The antigen it recognizes is unknown. The input lacks base qualities; no much larger clone sits a single base away. The sample is drawn from a study of OX40 agonist ivuxolimab in advanced cancers. Looking at the study overall: The costimulatory receptor OX40 (CD134) was targeted by ivuxolimab, a fully human IgG2 agonistic monoclonal antibody. Intravenous ivuxolimab was administered to patients every 2 weeks at six dose levels: 0.01, 0.1, 0.3, 1.5, 3 and 10 mg/kg. The point of sequencing TCRbeta in the periphery was to test whether ivuxolimab changed TCR sequence diversity and drove clonal T-cell expansion. In the dose-escalation cohort, approximately 83% of patients were male, and the mean age was approximately 60 years with a range of roughly 23 to 90. Prior anti-PD-1, anti-PD-L1 or anti-CTLA-4 therapy was permitted, and checkpoint inhibitors had been received by about 36% of dose-escalation patients. The paper reports the monotherapy dose-escalation portion (N of about 50 patients) of the phase I ivuxolimab trial. Among the 50 to 55 dose-escalation patients, 19 had hepatocellular carcinoma, about 15 melanoma, 9 renal cell carcinoma and 9 head and neck cancer. Partial responses occurred in three dose-escalation patients: two with cutaneous melanoma and one with hepatocellular carcinoma. The paper as a whole reports these results and caveats: Low levels of normalized T-cell clonal expansion were also seen in some nonresponding patients. After ivuxolimab, CD8+ T cells had more expanded clones than CD4+ T cells on average. Partial responders in the 0.1-3.0 mg/kg groups had among the lowest normalized peripheral clonal expansion, especially among CD8+ T cells. The antigen specificity of the clonally expanded peripheral T cells was not determined. Clonal expansion of both CD4+ and CD8+ blood T cells was observed from baseline to week 6 at doses 0.1 to 3.0 mg/kg.

Patients with autoimmune disease history or receiving systemic immunosuppression were excluded from the trial. Peripheral blood for TCR sequencing was collected from all dose cohorts at baseline, on cycle 4 day 1, and on cycle 7 day 1. Samples were obtained from an open-label, multicenter, first-in-human phase I dose-escalation trial of ivuxolimab. Adults with locally advanced or metastatic melanoma, renal cell, hepatocellular, or head and neck squamous cell carcinoma were enrolled in the trial. Before TCR sequencing, CD4+ and CD8+ T cells were separately sorted from peripheral blood. The V and J ends are trimmed by 5 bases and 2 bases, leaving 16 bases between them. CDR3 length: 16 amino acids, cysteine to phenylalanine. CDR3 DNA is the only sequence kept; it has 48 bases, read in frame from the first base. From the germline V gene (reference sequence), CDR1 is LNHDA and CDR2 is SQIVND. Genomic DNA was extracted from sorted cells for sequencing of the TCRbeta CDR3 region. TCRbeta CDR3 regions were sequenced using the immunoSEQ Assay. The table comes from immuneACCESS by way of TCRdb, which keeps in-frame sequences with V and J called. Part of the clones is missing from these tables; in studies checked, under half for an unresolved V gene and the rest for unknown reasons. The table for this sample lists around 72,000 clones; over 75% of them were counted only once. The ten most abundant clones make up around 5% of the sample.

The chain links TRBV19 with TRBJ1-5, and the D gene may be TRBD1, 6 bases matching. The source is an adult with an advanced solid tumor such as melanoma, head and neck, liver or kidney cancer. The starting material was CD4+ or CD8+ T cells sorted from blood, obtained in a trial of the OX40 agonist ivuxolimab. The sequenced DNA is TGTGCCAGTAGTCCGTGGGGCAGGGGTGGCAATCAGCCCCAGCATTTT. The translation is CASSPWGRGGNQPQHF.